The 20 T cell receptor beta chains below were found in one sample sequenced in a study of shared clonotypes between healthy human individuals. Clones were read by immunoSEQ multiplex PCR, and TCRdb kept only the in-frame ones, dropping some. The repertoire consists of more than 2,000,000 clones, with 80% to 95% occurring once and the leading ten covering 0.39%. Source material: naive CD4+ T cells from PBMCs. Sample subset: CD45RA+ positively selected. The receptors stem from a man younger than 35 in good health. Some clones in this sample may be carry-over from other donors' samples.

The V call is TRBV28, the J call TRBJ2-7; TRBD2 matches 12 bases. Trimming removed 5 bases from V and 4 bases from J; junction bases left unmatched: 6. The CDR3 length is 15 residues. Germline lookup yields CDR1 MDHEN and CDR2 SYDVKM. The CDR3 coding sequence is TGTGCCAGCAGTGGACTAGCGGGATCGGGGTACGAGCAGTACTTC. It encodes CASSGLAGSGYEQYF.

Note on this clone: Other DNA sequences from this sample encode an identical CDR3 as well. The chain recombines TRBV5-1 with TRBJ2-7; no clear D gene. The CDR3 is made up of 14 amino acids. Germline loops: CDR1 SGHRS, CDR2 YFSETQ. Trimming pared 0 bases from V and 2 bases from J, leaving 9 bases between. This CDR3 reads CASSLARGPYEQYF. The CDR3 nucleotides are TGCGCCAGCAGCTTGGCAAGAGGCCCCTACGAGCAGTACTTC.

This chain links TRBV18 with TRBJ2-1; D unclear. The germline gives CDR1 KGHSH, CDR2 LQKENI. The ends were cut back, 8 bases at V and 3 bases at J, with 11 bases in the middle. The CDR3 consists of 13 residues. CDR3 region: CASRGSLYNEQFF. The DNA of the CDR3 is TGTGCCAGCCGTGGGTCCCTCTACAATGAGCAGTTCTTC. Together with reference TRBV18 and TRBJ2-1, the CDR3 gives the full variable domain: NAGVMQNPRHLVRRRGQEARLRCSPMKGHSHVYWYRQLPEEGLKFMVYLQKENIIDESGMPKERFSAEFPKEGPSILRIQQVVRGDSAAYFCASRGSLYNEQFFGPGTRLTVL.

Here the CDR3 reads CASSPFGLSAYNEQFF. CDR3 DNA sequence: TGTGCCAGTAGTCCCTTTGGACTTAGCGCCTACAATGAGCAGTTCTTC. V and J are TRBV19 and TRBJ2-1, with D perhaps matching TRBD2 (5 bases). The germline V gene encodes CDR1 LNHDA and CDR2 SQIVND (reference sequence). V lost 5 bases and J 2 bases, leaving 16 bases between the germline ends. This CDR3 comprises 16 residues. The entire variable domain, with the rest obtained from reference TRBV19 and TRBJ2-1, is as follows: DGGITQSPKYLFRKEGQNVTLSCEQNLNHDAMYWYRQDPGQGLRLIYYSQIVNDFQKGDIAEGYSVSREKKESFPLTVTSAQKNPTAFYLCASSPFGLSAYNEQFFGPGTRLTVL.

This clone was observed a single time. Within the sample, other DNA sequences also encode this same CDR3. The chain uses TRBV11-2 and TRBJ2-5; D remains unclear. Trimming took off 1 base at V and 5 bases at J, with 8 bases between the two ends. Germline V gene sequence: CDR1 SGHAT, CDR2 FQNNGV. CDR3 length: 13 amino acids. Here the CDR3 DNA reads TGTGCCAGCAGCTTAGGACGAGAGGAGACCCAGTACTTC. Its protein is CASSLGREETQYF.

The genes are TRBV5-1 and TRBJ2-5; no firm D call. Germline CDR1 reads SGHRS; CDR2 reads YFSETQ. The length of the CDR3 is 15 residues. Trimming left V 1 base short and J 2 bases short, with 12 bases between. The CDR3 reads CASSLMIPSQETQYF. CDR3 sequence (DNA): TGCGCCAGCAGCTTGATGATTCCCTCTCAAGAGACCCAGTACTTC.

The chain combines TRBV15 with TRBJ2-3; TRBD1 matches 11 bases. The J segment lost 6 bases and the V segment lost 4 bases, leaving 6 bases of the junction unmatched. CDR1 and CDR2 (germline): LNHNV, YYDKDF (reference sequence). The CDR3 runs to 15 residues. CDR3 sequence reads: CATSTSGTGGDTQYF. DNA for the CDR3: TGTGCCACCAGCACGTCCGGGACAGGGGGTGATACGCAGTATTTT. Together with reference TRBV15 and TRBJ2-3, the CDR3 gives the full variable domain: DAMVIQNPRYQVTQFGKPVTLSCSQTLNHNVMYWYQQKSSQAPKLLFHYYDKDFNNEADTPDNFQSRRPNTSFCFLDIRSPGLGDTAMYLCATSTSGTGGDTQYFGPGTRLTVL.

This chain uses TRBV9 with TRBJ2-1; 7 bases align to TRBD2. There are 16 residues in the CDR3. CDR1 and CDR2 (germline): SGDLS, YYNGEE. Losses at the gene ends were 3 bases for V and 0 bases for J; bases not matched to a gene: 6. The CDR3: CASSAETSASYNEQFF. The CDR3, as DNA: TGTGCCAGCAGCGCCGAAACTAGCGCCTCCTACAATGAGCAGTTCTTC.

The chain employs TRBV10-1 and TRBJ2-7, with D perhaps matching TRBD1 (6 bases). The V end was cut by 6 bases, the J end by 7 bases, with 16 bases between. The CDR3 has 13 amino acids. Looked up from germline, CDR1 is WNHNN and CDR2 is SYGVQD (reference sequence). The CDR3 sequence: CASSPRTGQEQYF. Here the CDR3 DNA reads TGCGCCAGCAGCCCCCGCACAGGGCAGGAGCAGTACTTC.

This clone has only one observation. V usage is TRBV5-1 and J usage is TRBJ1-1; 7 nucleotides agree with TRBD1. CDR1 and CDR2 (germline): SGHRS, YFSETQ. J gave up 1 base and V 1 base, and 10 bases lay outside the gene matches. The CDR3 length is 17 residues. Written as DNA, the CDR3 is TGCGCCAGCAGCTTGTTTCAGGGGGAACCTGGGAACACTGAAGCTTTCTTT. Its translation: CASSLFQGEPGNTEAFF.

CDR3 coding DNA: TGTGCCAGCAGTTACTCGGTACAGAAACGCAATGAGCAGTTCTTC. This gives the protein CASSYSVQKRNEQFF. The chain has TRBV6-5 and TRBJ2-1; D is undetermined. The CDR3 runs 15 residues. Germline lookup yields CDR1 MNHEY and CDR2 SVGAGI. V shed 0 bases and J shed 6 bases, with 12 bases lying between them.

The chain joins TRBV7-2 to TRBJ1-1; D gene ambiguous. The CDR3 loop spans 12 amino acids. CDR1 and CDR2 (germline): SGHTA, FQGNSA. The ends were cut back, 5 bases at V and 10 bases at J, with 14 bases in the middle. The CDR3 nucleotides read TGTGCCAGCAGCCTTCGGGAAGCAAGAGCTTTCTTT. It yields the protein CASSLREARAFF.

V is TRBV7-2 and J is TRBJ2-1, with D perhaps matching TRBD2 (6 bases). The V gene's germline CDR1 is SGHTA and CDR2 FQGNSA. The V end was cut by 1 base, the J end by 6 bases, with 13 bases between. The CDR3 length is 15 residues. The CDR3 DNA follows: TGTGCCAGCAGCTTAGGCGGGGTAGGGCGCAATGAGCAGTTCTTC. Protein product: CASSLGGVGRNEQFF.

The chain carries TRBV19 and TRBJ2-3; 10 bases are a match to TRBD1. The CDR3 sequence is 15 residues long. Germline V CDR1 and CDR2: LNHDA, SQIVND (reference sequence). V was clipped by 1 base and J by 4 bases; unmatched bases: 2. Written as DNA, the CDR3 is TGTGCCAGTAGTATAGTGGACAGGGGGTCAGATACGCAGTATTTT. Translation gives CASSIVDRGSDTQYF.

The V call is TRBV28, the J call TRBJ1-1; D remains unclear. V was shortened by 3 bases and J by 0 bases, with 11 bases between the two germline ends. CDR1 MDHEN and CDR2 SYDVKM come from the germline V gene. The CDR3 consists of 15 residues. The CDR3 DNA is TGTGCCAGCAGTTTGGAAGTCGCATTGAACACTGAAGCTTTCTTT. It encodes CASSLEVALNTEAFF. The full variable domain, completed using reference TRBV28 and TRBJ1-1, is DVKVTQSSRYLVKRTGEKVFLECVQDMDHENMFWYRQDPGLGLRLIYFSYDVKMKEKGDIPEGYSVSREKKERFSLILESASTNQTSMYLCASSLEVALNTEAFFGQGTRLTVV.

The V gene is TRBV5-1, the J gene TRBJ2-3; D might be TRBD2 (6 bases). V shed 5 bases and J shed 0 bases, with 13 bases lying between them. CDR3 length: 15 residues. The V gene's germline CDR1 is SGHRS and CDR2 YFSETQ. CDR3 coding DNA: TGCGCCAGCAGACGTTCTAGCGACAGCACAGATACGCAGTATTTT. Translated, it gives CASRRSSDSTDTQYF.

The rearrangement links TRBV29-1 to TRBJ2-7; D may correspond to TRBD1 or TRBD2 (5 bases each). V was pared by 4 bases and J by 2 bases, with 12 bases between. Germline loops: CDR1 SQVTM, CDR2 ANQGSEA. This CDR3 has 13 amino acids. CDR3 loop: CSVVGQGPYEQYF. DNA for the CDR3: TGCAGCGTTGTAGGGCAGGGACCCTACGAGCAGTACTTC.

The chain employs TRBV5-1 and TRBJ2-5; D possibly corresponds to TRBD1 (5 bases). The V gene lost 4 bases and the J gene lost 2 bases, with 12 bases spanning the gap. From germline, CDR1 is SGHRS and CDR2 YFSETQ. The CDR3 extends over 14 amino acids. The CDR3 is CASSPRQLQETQYF. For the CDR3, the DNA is TGCGCCAGCAGCCCGCGACAGTTACAAGAGACCCAGTACTTC. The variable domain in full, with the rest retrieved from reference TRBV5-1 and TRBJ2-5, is KAGVTQTPRYLIKTRGQQVTLSCSPISGHRSVSWYQQTPGQGLQFLFEYFSETQRNKGNFPGRFSGRQFSNSRSEMNVSTLELGDSALYLCASSPRQLQETQYFGPGTRLLVL.

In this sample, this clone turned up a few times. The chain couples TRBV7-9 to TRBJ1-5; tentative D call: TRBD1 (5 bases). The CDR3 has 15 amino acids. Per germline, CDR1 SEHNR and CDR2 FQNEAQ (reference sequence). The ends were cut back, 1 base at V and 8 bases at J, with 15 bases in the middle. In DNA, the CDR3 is TGTGCCAGCAGCTTAGGTACCGGGGCAGGAGAGCCCCAGCATTTT. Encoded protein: CASSLGTGAGEPQHF.

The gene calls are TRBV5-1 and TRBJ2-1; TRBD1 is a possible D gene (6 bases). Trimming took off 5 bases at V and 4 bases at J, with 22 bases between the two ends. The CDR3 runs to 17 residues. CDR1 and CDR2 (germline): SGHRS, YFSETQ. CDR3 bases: TGCGCCAGCAGTGTTTGGACAGCTCAAAAAGTATACAATGAGCAGTTCTTC. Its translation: CASSVWTAQKVYNEQFF.